This paragraph covers one T cell receptor (beta chain) sequence. This sample is drawn from a study of cytotoxic CD8 clonotypes in ibrutinib-treated CLL. The method was immunoSEQ multiplex PCR; TCRdb's version includes in-frame clones alone and lacks a portion of them. This repertoire shows some 300,000 clones, around four fifths found once; its top ten account for over 6.5%. V was shortened by 0 bases and J by 3 bases, with 9 bases between the two germline ends. The germline V gene has CDR1 SGHRS and CDR2 YFSETQ. The CDR3 is 14 residues long. This clonotype originated in a human donor with chronic lymphocytic leukemia. This chain uses TRBV5-1 with TRBJ1-1; a weak D match, TRBD1 (5 bases). Sequenced here: PBMCs, sampled before ibrutinib treatment. This chain's CDR3 is CASSLAVGDTEAFF. Here the CDR3 DNA reads TGCGCCAGCAGCTTGGCGGTGGGGGACACTGAAGCTTTCTTT.